This TCR beta chain was identified in a study of vaccination and CD4 T cells after COVID-19. The overall study: Cultures that served as controls received a CEFX pool, an HIV-1 Nef pool, or no peptide.

The Oncomine TCR Beta short-read assay generated sequence data from the DNA of cultured CD4+ T cells. TCRdb used MiXCR to reprocess the PCR reads, holding one entry per CDR3 protein. The sample has tens of thousands of distinct CDR3 sequences; about 56% are singletons. This sample's treatment: roughly 11-day PBMC culture with coronavirus spike peptide pools or control peptides (ViraFEST assay). On day 3 and again on day 7, fresh IL-2 medium was used to replace half the medium. As to this clonotype: Its antigen remains unidentified.

Notes on the study in general: Spike mono-reactivity was evident in 304 of the 307 vaccine-specific clones derived from convalescent patients.

CDR3 size: 12 residues. The germline V gene encodes CDR1 SGHRS and CDR2 YFSETQ. V gave up 0 bases and J gave up 4 bases, with 5 bases separating them. The TCR was taken from a human donor who had recovered from COVID-19. This chain joins TRBV5-1 and TRBJ2-7, with D hard to call. Sequenced sample: CD4+ T cells from blood, cultured in vitro. CDR3 loop: CASSLGGYEQYF. In nucleotides, the CDR3 is TGCGCCAGCAGCTTGGGTGGATACGAGCAGTACTTC.